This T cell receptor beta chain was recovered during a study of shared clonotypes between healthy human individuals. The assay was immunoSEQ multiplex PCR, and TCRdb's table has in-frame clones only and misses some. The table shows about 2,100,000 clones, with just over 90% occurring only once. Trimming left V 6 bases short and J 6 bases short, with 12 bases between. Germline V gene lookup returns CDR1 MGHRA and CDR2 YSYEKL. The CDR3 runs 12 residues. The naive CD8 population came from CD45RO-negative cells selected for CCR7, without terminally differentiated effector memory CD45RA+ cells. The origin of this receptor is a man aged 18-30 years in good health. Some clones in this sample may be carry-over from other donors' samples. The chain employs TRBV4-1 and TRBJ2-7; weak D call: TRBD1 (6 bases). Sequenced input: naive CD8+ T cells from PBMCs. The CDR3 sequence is CASSLRGREQYF. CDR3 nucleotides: TGCGCCAGCAGTCTCAGGGGTCGCGAGCAGTACTTC.